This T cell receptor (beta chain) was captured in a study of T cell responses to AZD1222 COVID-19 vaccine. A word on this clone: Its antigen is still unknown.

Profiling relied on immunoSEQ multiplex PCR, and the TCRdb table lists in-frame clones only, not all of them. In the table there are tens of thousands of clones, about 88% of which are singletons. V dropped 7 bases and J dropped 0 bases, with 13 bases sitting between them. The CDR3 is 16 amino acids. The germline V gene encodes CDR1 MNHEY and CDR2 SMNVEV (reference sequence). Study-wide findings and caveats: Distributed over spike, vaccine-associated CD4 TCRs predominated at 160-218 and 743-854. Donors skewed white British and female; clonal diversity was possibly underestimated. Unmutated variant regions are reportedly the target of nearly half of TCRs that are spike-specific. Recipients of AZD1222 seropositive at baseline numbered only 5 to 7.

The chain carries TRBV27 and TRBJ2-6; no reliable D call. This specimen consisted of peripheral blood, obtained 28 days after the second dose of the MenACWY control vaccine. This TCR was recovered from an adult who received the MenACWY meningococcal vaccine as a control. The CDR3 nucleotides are TGTGCCAGCACCGTCGGACGGTCCTCTGGGGCCAACGTCCTGACTTTC. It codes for CASTVGRSSGANVLTF.